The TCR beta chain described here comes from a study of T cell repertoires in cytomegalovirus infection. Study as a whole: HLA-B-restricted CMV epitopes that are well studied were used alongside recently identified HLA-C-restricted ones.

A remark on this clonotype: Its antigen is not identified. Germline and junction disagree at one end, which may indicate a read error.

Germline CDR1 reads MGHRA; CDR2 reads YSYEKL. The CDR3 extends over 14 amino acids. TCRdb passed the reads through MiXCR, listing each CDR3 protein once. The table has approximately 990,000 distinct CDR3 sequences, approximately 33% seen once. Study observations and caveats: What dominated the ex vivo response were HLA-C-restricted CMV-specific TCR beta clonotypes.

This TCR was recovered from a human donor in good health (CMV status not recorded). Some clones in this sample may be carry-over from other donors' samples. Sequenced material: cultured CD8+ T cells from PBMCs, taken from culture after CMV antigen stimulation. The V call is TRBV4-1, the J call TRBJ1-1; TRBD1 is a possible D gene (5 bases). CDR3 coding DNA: TGTGCCAGCAGCCAAGGGACGCGAGGGACTGAAGCTTTCTTT. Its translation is CASSQGTRGTEAFF.